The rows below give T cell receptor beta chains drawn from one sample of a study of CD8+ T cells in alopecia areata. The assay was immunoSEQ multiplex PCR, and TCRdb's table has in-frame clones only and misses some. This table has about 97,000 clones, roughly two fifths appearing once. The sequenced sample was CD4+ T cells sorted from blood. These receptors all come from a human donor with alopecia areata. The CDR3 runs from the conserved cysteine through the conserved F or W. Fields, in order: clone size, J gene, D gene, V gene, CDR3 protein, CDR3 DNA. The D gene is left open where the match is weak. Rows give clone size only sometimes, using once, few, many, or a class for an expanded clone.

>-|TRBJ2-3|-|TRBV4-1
CASSQILGSTDTQYF
TGCGCCAGCAGCCAAATTCTAGGTTCCACAGATACGCAGTATTTT
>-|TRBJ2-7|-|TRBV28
CASSPTGTASYEQYF
TGTGCCAGCTCACCAACTGGGACGGCAAGCTACGAGCAGTACTTC
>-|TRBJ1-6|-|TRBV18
CASSWLGVDGNSPLHF
TGTGCCAGCTCCTGGTTGGGGGTAGACGGTAATTCACCCCTCCACTTT
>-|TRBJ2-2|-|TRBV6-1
CASSGGVFDTGELFF
TGTGCCAGCAGTGGGGGGGTTTTCGACACCGGGGAGCTGTTTTTT
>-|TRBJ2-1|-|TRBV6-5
CASRPGLLIYNEQFF
TGTGCCAGCAGACCCGGGCTGCTGATTTACAATGAGCAGTTCTTC
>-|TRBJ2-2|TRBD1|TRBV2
CASSAGTAANTGELFF
TGTGCCAGCAGTGCGGGGACAGCCGCGAACACCGGGGAGCTGTTTTTT
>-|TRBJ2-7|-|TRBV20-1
CSASTGPQQYF
TGCAGTGCTTCAACAGGGCCGCAACAGTACTTC
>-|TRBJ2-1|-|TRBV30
CAWAPRTPYNEQFF
TGTGCCTGGGCACCCCGGACACCGTACAATGAGCAGTTCTTC
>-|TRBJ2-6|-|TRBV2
CASSENFVAGSGANVLTF
TGTGCCAGCAGTGAAAATTTCGTCGCTGGCTCTGGGGCCAACGTCCTGACTTTC
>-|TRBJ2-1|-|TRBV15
CATSRGQDSYNEQFF
TGTGCCACCAGCAGAGGACAGGACTCCTACAATGAGCAGTTCTTC
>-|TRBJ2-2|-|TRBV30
CARQAGSGELFF
TGTGCCCGACAGGCGGGTTCCGGGGAGCTGTTTTTT
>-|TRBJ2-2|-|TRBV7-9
CASSLAPLAGELFF
TGTGCCAGCAGCTTAGCGCCGTTGGCCGGGGAGCTGTTTTTT
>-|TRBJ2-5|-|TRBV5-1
CASSSLGLHQETQYF
TGCGCCAGCAGCAGTTTGGGACTGCACCAAGAGACCCAGTACTTC
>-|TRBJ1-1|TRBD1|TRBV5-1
CASSWDRVVSEAFF
TGCGCCAGCAGCTGGGACAGGGTCGTGAGTGAAGCTTTCTTT
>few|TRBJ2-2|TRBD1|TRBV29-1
CSVTHRGPNTGELFF
TGCAGCGTTACTCACAGGGGGCCGAACACCGGGGAGCTGTTTTTT
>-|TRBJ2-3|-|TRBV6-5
CASSPGRDTDTQYF
TGTGCCAGCAGTCCCGGGAGAGACACAGATACGCAGTATTTT
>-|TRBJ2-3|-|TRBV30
CAWGKRSDTQYF
TGTGCCTGGGGAAAACGTTCAGATACGCAGTATTTT
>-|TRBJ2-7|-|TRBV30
CAWSVGRGGYEQYF
TGTGCCTGGAGTGTGGGAAGGGGGGGCTACGAGCAGTACTTC
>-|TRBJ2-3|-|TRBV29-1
CSVGRARSTDTQYF
TGCAGCGTTGGAAGGGCCCGTAGCACAGATACGCAGTATTTT
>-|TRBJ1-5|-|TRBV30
CAWSAKRDILEPQHF
TGTGCCTGGAGTGCCAAAAGGGACATTTTGGAGCCCCAGCATTTT
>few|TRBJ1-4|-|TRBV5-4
CASSFGMSTNEKLFF
TGTGCCAGCAGCTTTGGGATGTCAACTAATGAAAAACTGTTTTTT
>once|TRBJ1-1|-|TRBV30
CAWNWGHGTEAFF
TGTGCCTGGAATTGGGGCCACGGCACTGAAGCTTTCTTT
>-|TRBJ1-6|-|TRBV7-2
CASSRGTPNSPLHF
TGTGCCAGCAGCCGCGGGACGCCCAATTCACCCCTCCACTTT
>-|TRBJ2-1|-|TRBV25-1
CASSEPNEQFF
TGTGCCAGCAGTGAGCCCAATGAGCAGTTCTTC
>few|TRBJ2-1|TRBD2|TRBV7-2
CASSLRLAGSYNEQFF
TGTGCCAGCAGCCTGAGACTAGCGGGATCCTACAATGAGCAGTTCTTC
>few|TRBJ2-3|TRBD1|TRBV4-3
CASSRGTDTDTQYF
TGCGCCAGCAGCCGAGGGACAGATACAGATACGCAGTATTTT
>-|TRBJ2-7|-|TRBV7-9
CASSFPGAYEQYF
TGTGCCAGCAGCTTCCCGGGAGCCTACGAGCAGTACTTC
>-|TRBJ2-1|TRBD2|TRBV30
CARTRTVLAGGPFYNEQFF
TGTGCCCGTACACGCACGGTATTAGCGGGAGGGCCCTTCTACAATGAGCAGTTCTTC
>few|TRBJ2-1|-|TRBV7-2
CASSYDRVREDEQFF
TGTGCCAGCAGCTATGACAGGGTACGGGAGGATGAGCAGTTCTTC
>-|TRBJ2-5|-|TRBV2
CAGTRSIRETQYF
TGTGCCGGGACGAGGTCGATTCGGGAGACCCAGTACTTC
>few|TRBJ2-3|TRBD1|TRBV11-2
CASSRQGASTDTQYF
TGTGCCAGCAGCCGACAGGGTGCAAGCACAGATACGCAGTATTTT
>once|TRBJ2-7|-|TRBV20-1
CSAAWREQYF
TGCAGTGCCGCTTGGAGGGAGCAGTACTTC
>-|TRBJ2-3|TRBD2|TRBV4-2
CASSQDASGLTDTQYF
TGTGCCAGCAGCCAAGATGCTAGCGGTCTTACAGATACGCAGTATTTT
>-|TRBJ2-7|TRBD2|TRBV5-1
CASSTGLFLPEQYF
TGCGCCAGCAGCACGGGACTATTCCTCCCCGAGCAGTACTTC
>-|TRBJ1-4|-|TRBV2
CASSEVKKLFF
TGTGCCAGCAGTGAAGTCAAAAAACTGTTTTTT
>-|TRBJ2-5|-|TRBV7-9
CASSFPQGSQETQYF
TGTGCCAGCAGCTTTCCCCAGGGGAGCCAAGAGACCCAGTACTTC
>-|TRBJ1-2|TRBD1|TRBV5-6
CASSLKDRVGGYGYTF
TGTGCCAGCAGCTTGAAGGACAGGGTCGGAGGCTATGGCTACACCTTC
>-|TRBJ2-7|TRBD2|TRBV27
CASQGASGRPSSYEQYF
TGTGCCAGCCAGGGGGCTAGCGGGAGGCCGAGCTCCTACGAGCAGTACTTC
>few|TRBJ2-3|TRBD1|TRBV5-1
CASSASGGDTQYF
TGCGCCAGCAGCGCCTCAGGGGGAGATACGCAGTATTTT
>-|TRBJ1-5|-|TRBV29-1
CSVGGVNSNQPQHF
TGCAGCGTTGGGGGGGTGAATAGCAATCAGCCCCAGCATTTT
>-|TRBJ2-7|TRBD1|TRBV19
CASTGRQGQQYF
TGTGCCAGTACCGGCCGACAGGGACAGCAGTACTTC
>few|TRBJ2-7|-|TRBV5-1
CASSLEGRYEQYF
TGCGCCAGCAGCTTGGAGGGAAGGTACGAGCAGTACTTC
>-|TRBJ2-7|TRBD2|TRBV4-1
CASSRQREPYEQYF
TGCGCCAGCAGCCGCCAGCGGGAGCCGTACGAGCAGTACTTC
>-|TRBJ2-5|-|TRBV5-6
CASSYGQPTQETQYF
TGTGCCAGCAGCTACGGACAGCCTACGCAAGAGACCCAGTACTTC
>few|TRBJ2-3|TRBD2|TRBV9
CASSVQSGAATDTQYF
TGTGCCAGCAGCGTGCAAAGCGGGGCAGCCACAGATACGCAGTATTTT
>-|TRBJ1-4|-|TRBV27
CASSLSGRAGEKLFF
TGTGCCAGCAGCTTATCAGGCAGGGCGGGTGAAAAACTGTTTTTT
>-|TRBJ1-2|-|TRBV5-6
CASSLGWRRGRPGYTF
TGTGCCAGCAGCTTAGGGTGGCGACGGGGGAGGCCTGGCTACACCTTC
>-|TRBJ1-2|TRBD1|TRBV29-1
CSDGTARGYGYTF
TGCAGCGATGGGACAGCCAGGGGCTATGGCTACACCTTC
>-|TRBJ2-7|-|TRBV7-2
CASSLESGRAHEQYF
TGTGCCAGCAGCTTAGAGTCGGGTAGGGCCCACGAGCAGTACTTC
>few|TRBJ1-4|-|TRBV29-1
CSVSSDTNEGKLFF
TGCAGCGTTTCCTCGGACACAAATGAGGGAAAACTGTTTTTT
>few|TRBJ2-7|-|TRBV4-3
CASSQVVLGAYEQYF
TGCGCCAGCAGCCAAGTTGTCTTAGGGGCCTACGAGCAGTACTTC
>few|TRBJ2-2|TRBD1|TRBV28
CASSTQGAYTGELFF
TGTGCCAGCAGTACACAGGGGGCTTACACCGGGGAGCTGTTTTTT
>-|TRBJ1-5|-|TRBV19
CASSDSGLSPQHF
TGTGCCAGTAGCGACAGTGGTTTGTCGCCCCAGCATTTT
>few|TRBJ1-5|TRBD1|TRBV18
CASSPRTGGSNQPQHF
TGTGCCAGCTCACCAAGGACAGGGGGCAGCAATCAGCCCCAGCATTTT
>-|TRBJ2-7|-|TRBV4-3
CASSQVITYEQYF
TGCGCCAGCAGCCAAGTAATTACCTACGAGCAGTACTTC
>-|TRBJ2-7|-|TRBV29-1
CSVVRTETYEQYF
TGCAGCGTGGTTCGGACGGAAACCTACGAGCAGTACTTC
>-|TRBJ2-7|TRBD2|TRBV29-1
CSATTGLAGESSYEQYF
TGCAGCGCTACTACGGGACTAGCGGGAGAGAGCTCCTACGAGCAGTACTTC
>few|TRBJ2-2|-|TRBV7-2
CAGSDWNTGELFF
TGTGCCGGCAGCGATTGGAACACCGGGGAGCTGTTTTTT
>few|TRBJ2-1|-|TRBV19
CASRPGRIKYNEQFF
TGTGCCAGTAGACCCGGACGGATTAAATACAATGAGCAGTTCTTC
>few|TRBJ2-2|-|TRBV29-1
CSVDGRGTGELFF
TGCAGCGTTGACGGGAGAGGGACCGGGGAGCTGTTTTTT